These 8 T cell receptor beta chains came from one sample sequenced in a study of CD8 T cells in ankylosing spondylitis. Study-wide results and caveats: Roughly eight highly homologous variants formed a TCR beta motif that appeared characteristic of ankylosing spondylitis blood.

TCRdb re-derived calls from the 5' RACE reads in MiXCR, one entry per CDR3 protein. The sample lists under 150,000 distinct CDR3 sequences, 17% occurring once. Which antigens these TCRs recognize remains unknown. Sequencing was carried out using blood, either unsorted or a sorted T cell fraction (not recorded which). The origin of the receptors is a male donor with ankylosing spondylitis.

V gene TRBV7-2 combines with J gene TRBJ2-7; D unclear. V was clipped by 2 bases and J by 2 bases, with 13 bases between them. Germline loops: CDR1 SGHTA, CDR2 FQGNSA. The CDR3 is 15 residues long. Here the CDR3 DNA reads TGTGCCAGCAGCTTATACCAGGACGCGGCCTACGAGCAGTACTTC. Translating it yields CASSLYQDAAYEQYF.

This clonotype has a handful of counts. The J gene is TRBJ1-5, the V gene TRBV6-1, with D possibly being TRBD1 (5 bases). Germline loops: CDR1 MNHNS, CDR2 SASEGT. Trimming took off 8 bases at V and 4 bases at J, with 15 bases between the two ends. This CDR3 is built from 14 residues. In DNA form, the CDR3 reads TGTGCCAGCTTAAGCTGGGGGGGAAATCAGCCCCAGCATTTT. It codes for CASLSWGGNQPQHF.

CDR3: CASSDQISYEQYF. Written as DNA, the CDR3 is TGTGCCAGCAGCGACCAGATCTCCTACGAGCAGTACTTC. The V call is TRBV11-1, the J call TRBJ2-7; D not certain. V lost 5 bases, J lost 0 bases, and 8 bases lay in between. This CDR3 has 13 residues. CDR1 and CDR2 from the germline V gene are SGHAT and FQDESV (reference sequence).

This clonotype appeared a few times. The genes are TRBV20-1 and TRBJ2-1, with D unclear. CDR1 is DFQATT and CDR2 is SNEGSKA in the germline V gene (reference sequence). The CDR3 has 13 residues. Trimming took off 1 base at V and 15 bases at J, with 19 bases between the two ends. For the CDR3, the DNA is TGCAGTGCTAGAGGAAATAGTAGGGTTTCGGGGTTCTTC. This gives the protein CSARGNSRVSGFF.

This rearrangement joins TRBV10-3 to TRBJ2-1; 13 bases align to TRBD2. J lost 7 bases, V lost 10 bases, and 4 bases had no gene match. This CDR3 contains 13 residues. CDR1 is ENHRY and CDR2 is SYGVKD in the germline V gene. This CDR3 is CANSGLAGNEQFF. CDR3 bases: TGTGCCAATTCGGGACTAGCGGGAAATGAGCAGTTCTTC.

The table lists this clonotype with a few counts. This CDR3 reads CASGSEGLGYGYTF. The DNA for the CDR3 is TGTGCTAGTGGCTCCGAGGGGTTGGGCTATGGCTACACCTTC. V gene TRBV12-5 combines with J gene TRBJ1-2, with D perhaps TRBD1 (5 bases). Germline V CDR1 and CDR2: LGHNT, FRNRAP. This CDR3 has 14 amino acids. The ends were cut back, 6 bases at V and 4 bases at J, with 15 bases in the middle.

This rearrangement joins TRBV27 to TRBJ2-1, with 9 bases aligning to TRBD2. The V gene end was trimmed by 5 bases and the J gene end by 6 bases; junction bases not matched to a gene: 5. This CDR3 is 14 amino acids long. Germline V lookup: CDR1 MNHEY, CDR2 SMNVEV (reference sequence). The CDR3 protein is CASSTSGLFNEQFF. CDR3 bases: TGTGCCAGCAGTACTAGCGGGCTCTTCAATGAGCAGTTCTTC.

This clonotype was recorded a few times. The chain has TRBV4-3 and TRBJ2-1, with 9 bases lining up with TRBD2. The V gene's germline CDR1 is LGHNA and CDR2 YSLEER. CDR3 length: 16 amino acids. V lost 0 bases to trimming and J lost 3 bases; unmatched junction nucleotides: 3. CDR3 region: CASSQEAGGLYNEQFF. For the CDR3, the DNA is TGCGCCAGCAGCCAAGAAGCGGGAGGACTCTACAATGAGCAGTTCTTC.